This T cell receptor (beta chain) was captured in a study of shared clonotypes between healthy human individuals. The CDR3 loop spans 14 amino acids. The V gene lost 8 bases and the J gene lost 1 base, with 12 bases spanning the gap. CDR1 and CDR2 (germline): WSHSY, SAAADI. It was across several immunoSEQ plates that each subset's genomic DNA was evenly split. Assay used: immunoSEQ multiplex PCR; TCRdb lists only in-frame clones, some missing. The table records about 500,000 clones, 70% to 80% of them present only once. The rearrangement joins TRBV10-2 to TRBJ2-1; D not resolved. The receptor was isolated from a woman aged 40 to 55 in good health. Some clones in this sample may be carry-over from other donors' samples. Material for sequencing was PBMCs. The CDR3 is CASGPSQSYNEQFF. CDR3 coding DNA: TGCGCCAGCGGCCCGAGTCAGTCCTACAATGAGCAGTTCTTC.